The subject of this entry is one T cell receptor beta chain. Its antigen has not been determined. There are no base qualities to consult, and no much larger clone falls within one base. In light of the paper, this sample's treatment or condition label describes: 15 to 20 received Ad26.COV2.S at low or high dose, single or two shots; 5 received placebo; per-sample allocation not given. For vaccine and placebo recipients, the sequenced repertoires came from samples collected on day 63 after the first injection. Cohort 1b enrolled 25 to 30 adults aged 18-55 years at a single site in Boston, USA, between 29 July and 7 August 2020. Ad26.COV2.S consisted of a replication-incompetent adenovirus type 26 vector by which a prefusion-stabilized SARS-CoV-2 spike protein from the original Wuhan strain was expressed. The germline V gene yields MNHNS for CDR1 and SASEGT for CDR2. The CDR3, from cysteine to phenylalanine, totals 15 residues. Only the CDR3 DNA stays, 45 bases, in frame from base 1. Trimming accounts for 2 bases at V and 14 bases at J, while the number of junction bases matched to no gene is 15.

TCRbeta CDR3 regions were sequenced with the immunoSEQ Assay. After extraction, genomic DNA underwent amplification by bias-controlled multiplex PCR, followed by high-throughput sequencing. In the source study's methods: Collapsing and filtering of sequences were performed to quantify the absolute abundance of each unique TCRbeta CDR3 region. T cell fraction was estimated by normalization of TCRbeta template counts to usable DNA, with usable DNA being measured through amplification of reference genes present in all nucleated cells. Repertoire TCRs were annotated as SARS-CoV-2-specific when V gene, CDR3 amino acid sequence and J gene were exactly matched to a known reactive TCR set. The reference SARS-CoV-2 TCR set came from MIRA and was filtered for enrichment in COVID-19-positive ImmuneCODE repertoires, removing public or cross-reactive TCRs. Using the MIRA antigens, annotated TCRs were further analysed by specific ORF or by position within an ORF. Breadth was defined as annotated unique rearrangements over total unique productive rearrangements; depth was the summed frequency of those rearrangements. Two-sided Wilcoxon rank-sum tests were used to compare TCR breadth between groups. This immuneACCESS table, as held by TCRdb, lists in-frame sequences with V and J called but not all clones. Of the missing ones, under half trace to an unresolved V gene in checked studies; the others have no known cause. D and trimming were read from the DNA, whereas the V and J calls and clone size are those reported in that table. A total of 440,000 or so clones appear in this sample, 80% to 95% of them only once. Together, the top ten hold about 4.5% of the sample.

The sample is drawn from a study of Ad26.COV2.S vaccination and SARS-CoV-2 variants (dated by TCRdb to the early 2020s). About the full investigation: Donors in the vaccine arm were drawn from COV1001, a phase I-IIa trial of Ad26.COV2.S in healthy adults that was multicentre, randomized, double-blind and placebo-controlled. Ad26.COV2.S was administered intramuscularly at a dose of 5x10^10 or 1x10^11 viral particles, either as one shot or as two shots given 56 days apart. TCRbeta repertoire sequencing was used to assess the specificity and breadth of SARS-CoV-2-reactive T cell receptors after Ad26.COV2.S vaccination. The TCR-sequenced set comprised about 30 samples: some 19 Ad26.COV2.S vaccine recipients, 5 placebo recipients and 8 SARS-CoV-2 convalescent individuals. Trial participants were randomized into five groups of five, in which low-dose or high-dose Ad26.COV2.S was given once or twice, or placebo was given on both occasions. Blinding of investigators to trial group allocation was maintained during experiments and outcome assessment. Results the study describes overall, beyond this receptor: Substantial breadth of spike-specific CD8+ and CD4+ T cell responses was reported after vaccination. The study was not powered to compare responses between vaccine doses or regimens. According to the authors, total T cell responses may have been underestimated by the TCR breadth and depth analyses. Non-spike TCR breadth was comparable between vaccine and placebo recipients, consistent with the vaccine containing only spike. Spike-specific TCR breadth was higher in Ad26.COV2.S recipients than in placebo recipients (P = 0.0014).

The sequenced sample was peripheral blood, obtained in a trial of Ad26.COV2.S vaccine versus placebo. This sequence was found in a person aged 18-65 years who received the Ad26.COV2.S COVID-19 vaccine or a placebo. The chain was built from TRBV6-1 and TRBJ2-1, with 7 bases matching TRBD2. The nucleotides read TGTGCCAGCAGTGAAAACCGGGCGTGGGGGGGAAGTGAGTTCTTC. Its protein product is CASSENRAWGGSEFF.